The 14 T cell receptor beta chains presented below share a single source sample, sequenced in a study of blood T cell repertoires in COVID-19. Using immunoSEQ multiplex PCR, the repertoire was profiled, and TCRdb retains in-frame clones only, with some absent. The table lists about 180,000 clones, less than 90% of them singletons. The sample was PBMCs or T cells enriched from blood (not recorded which). The receptors shown here come from a human donor with acute COVID-19. The donor label of this sample is uncertain.

The J gene is TRBJ2-1, the V gene TRBV11-2; 8 bases map to TRBD2. This CDR3 has 14 residues. V lost 1 base to trimming and J lost 9 bases; unmatched junction nucleotides: 5. Germline CDR1 reads SGHAT; CDR2 reads FQNNGV. The CDR3 sequence: CASSLAGGPGEQFF. The CDR3 nucleotides are TGTGCCAGCAGCTTAGCGGGGGGGCCAGGTGAGCAGTTCTTC.

The genes are TRBV6-5 and TRBJ1-1; 8 nucleotides align to TRBD1. Germline V gene lookup returns CDR1 MNHEY and CDR2 SVGAGI. The CDR3 loop spans 15 amino acids. With 3 bases clipped from V and 2 bases from J, the junction kept 5 bases outside the gene matches. The CDR3, as DNA: TGTGCCAGCAGTTATCGGACAGGGACTAACACTGAAGCTTTCTTT. It codes for CASSYRTGTNTEAFF.

The genes are TRBV5-1 and TRBJ2-7; 7 nucleotides align to TRBD1. CDR3 length equals 15 residues. V was clipped by 3 bases and J by 7 bases; unmatched bases: 13. Germline V gene sequence: CDR1 SGHRS, CDR2 YFSETQ. The CDR3 bases are TGCGCCAGCAGCTCTGGGACAGACTTTTTGGGGGAGCAGTACTTC. Translation gives CASSSGTDFLGEQYF.

This rearrangement joins TRBV4-2 to TRBJ1-2; 9 nucleotides align to TRBD1. The CDR3 extends over 14 amino acids. CDR1 LGHNA and CDR2 YNFKEQ come from the germline V gene. V gave up 4 bases and J gave up 8 bases; unmatched junction bases: 8. CDR3 residues: CASSLGQGSGGYTF. Here the CDR3 DNA reads TGTGCCAGCAGCCTGGGACAGGGTTCAGGCGGCTACACCTTC.

This clone was detected a few times. The rearrangement joins TRBV19 to TRBJ1-2, with unresolved D. The CDR3 spans 14 residues. The germline V and J ends were trimmed by 6 bases and 7 bases, with 18 bases remaining between them. Germline V gene sequence: CDR1 LNHDA, CDR2 SQIVND (reference sequence). This CDR3 reads CASRAGGSLPGYTF. The CDR3 nucleotides are TGTGCCAGTAGGGCCGGCGGAAGCTTGCCTGGCTACACCTTC.

This clone occurred once. The chain employs TRBV24-1 and TRBJ1-2; D call uncertain. This CDR3 spans 12 amino acids. V lost 7 bases and J lost 7, with 12 bases in between. Germline V lookup: CDR1 KGHDR, CDR2 SFDVKD. The CDR3 DNA is TGTGCCACCAGCGAGGGTCTGGGTGGCTACACCTTC. Its translation: CATSEGLGGYTF.

This clone came up once. The V gene is TRBV9, the J gene TRBJ2-7, with TRBD2 matching 9 bases. The CDR3 has 16 amino acids. Germline V lookup: CDR1 SGDLS, CDR2 YYNGEE. V was clipped by 4 bases and J by 0 bases; unmatched bases: 8. The CDR3 region is CASSPEGLATSYEQYF. For the CDR3, the DNA is TGTGCCAGCAGCCCAGAAGGACTAGCGACCTCCTACGAGCAGTACTTC. The whole variable domain, remainder taken from reference TRBV9 and TRBJ2-7, is DSGVTQTPKHLITATGQRVTLRCSPRSGDLSVYWYQQSLDQGLQFLIQYYNGEERAKGNILERFSAQQFPDLHSELNLSSLELGDSALYFCASSPEGLATSYEQYFGPGTRLTVT.

The J gene is TRBJ1-1, the V gene TRBV21-1; the table's D gene call, TRBD1, was not cross checked with the DNA. TRBV21-1 is flagged as a pseudogene. CDR3 size: 14 residues. The CDR3: CASSRRDRGTEAFF. CDR3 DNA sequence: TGTGCCAGCAGCCGCCGGGACAGGGGGACTGAAGCTTTCTTT.

The chain links TRBV28 to TRBJ1-2; possibly TRBD1 for D (6 bases). Trimming removed 1 base from V and 3 bases from J, with 12 bases in between. The CDR3 sequence is 15 residues long. Germline lookup yields CDR1 MDHEN and CDR2 SYDVKM. As DNA, the CDR3 is TGTGCCAGCAGTTTATTCGACCCAGGGGACTATGGCTACACCTTC. Translating it yields CASSLFDPGDYGYTF.

The rearrangement joins TRBV6-1 to TRBJ1-1, with D perhaps TRBD1 (5 bases). Trimming shortened V by 4 bases and J by 7 bases, and 25 bases separated the two germline ends. The CDR3 consists of 17 residues. Germline V gene lookup returns CDR1 MNHNS and CDR2 SASEGT. CDR3 amino acids: CASSGGASWAHPVEAFF. In DNA form, the CDR3 reads TGTGCCAGCAGTGGTGGGGCCTCATGGGCTCACCCGGTTGAAGCTTTCTTT.

The chain joins TRBV18 to TRBJ2-7; 7 bases are a match to TRBD1. Germline V lookup: CDR1 KGHSH, CDR2 LQKENI. The length of the CDR3 is 15 residues. V gave up 6 bases and J gave up 0 bases; unmatched junction bases: 8. In nucleotides, the CDR3 is TGTGCCAGCTCTCCTACAGGGGTCCTCTCCTACGAGCAGTACTTC. Translated: CASSPTGVLSYEQYF.

The CDR3 coding sequence is TGTGCCAGCAGTGCATCAGGGGTCGGCTATGGCTACACCTTC. As protein: CASSASGVGYGYTF. The rearrangement joins TRBV2 to TRBJ1-2; maybe TRBD1 (6 bases). Germline values: CDR1 SNHLY, CDR2 FYNNEI. V shed 4 bases and J shed 4 bases, with 13 bases lying between them. This CDR3 has 14 amino acids.

The chain couples TRBV6-5 to TRBJ2-7; D is perhaps TRBD1 (6 bases). CDR1 MNHEY and CDR2 SVGAGI come from the germline V gene. Trimming pared 6 bases from V and 1 base from J, leaving 10 bases between. This CDR3 comprises 13 residues. CDR3 nucleotides: TGTGCCAGCAGCCGCGGACAGTCCTACGAGCAGTACTTC. Translating it yields CASSRGQSYEQYF.

The genes are TRBV7-2 and TRBJ1-1, with D hard to call. CDR3 length equals 13 residues. Germline values: CDR1 SGHTA, CDR2 FQGNSA. The ends were cut back, 3 bases at V and 8 bases at J, with 13 bases in the middle. As DNA, the CDR3 is TGTGCCAGCAGCTTCCCTCGCGTAACGGAAGCTTTCTTT. It encodes CASSFPRVTEAFF. Complete variable domain (other parts from reference TRBV7-2 and TRBJ1-1): GAGVSQSPSNKVTEKGKDVELRCDPISGHTALYWYRQSLGQGLEFLIYFQGNSAPDKSGLPSDRFSAERTGGSVSTLTIQRTQQEDSAVYLCASSFPRVTEAFFGQGTRLTVV.